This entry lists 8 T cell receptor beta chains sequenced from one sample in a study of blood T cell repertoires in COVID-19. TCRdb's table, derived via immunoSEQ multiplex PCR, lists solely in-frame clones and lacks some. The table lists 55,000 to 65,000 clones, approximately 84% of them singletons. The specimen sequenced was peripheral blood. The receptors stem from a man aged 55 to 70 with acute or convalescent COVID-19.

The CDR3 region is CASQGSGQPQHF. CDR3 nucleotide sequence: TGTGCCAGCCAGGGTAGCGGTCAGCCCCAGCATTTT. This chain uses TRBV12-3 or TRBV12-4 with TRBJ1-5, with a weak D call TRBD1 (5 bases). Trimming removed 8 bases at V and 6 bases at J, with 11 bases between. The CDR3 length is 12 residues.

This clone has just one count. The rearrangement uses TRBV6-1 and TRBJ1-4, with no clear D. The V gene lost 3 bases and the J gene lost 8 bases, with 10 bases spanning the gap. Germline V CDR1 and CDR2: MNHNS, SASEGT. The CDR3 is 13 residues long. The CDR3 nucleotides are TGTGCCAGCAGTGACAGATTCAGGGAAAAACTGTTTTTT. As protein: CASSDRFREKLFF.

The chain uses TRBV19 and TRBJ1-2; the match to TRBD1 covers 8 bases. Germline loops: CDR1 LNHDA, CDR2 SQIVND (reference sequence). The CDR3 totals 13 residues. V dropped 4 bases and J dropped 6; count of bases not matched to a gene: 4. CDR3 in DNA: TGTGCCAGTAGTACCGGGACAGGAGATGGCTACACCTTC. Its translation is CASSTGTGDGYTF. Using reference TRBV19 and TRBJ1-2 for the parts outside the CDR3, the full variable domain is DGGITQSPKYLFRKEGQNVTLSCEQNLNHDAMYWYRQDPGQGLRLIYYSQIVNDFQKGDIAEGYSVSREKKESFPLTVTSAQKNPTAFYLCASSTGTGDGYTFGSGTRLTVV.

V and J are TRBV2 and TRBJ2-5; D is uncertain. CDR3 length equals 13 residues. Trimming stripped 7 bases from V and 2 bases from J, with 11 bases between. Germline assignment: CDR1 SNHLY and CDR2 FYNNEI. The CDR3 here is CASNYASQETQYF. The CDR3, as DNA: TGTGCCAGCAACTACGCTTCACAAGAGACCCAGTACTTC.

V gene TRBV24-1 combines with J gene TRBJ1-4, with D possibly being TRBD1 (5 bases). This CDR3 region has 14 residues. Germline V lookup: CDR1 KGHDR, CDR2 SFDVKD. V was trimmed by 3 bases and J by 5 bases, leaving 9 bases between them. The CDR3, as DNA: TGTGCCACCAGTGATCCAGGGAGGAATGAAAAACTGTTTTTT. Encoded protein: CATSDPGRNEKLFF.

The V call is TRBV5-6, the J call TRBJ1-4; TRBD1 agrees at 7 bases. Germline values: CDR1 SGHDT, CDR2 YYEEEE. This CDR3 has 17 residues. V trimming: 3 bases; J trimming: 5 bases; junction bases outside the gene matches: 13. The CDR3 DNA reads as TGTGCCAGCAGCTCGGGGCCGTCCGGGACAGAAAATGAAAAACTGTTTTTT. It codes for CASSSGPSGTENEKLFF.

In DNA form, the CDR3 reads TGTGCCAGCAGCAGAGTACGGGACAGAACCTCAACTAATGAAAAACTGTTTTTT. Residues: CASSRVRDRTSTNEKLFF. This sequence joins TRBV28 and TRBJ1-4, with 7 positions matching TRBD1. V was pared by 6 bases and J by 0 bases, with 13 bases of the junction left unmatched. The CDR3 is 18 amino acids. Germline lookup yields CDR1 MDHEN and CDR2 SYDVKM.

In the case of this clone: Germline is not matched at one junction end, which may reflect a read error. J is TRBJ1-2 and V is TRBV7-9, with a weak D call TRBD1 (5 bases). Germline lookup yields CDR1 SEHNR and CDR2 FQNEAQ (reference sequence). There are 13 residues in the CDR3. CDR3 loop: CASSLRQLRATYF. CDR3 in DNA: TGTGCCAGCAGCCTTCGACAGTTGCGAGCGACCTACTTC.